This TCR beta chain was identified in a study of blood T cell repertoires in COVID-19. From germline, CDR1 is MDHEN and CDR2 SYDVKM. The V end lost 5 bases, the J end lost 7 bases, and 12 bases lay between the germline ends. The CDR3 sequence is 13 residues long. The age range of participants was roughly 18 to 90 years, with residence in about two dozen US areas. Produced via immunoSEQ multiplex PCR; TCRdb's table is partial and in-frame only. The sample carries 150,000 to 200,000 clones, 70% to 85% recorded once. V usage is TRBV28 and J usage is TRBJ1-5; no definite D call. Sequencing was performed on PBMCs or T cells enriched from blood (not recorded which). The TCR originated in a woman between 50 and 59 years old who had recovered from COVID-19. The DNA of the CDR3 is TGTGCCAGCAGTCCGTACTTGCTCCAGCCCCAGCATTTT. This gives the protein CASSPYLLQPQHF.